This TCR beta chain was identified during a study of technical replicates of blood from several donors. Clones were sequenced by immunoSEQ multiplex PCR, and TCRdb holds only the in-frame ones, with some missing. The sample contains about 80,000 clones, 90% to 95% of which appear only once. Germline lookup yields CDR1 MDHEN and CDR2 SYDVKM. V lost 4 bases and J lost 1; bases outside the gene matches: 12. The CDR3 has 17 residues. The J gene is TRBJ2-5, the V gene TRBV28; 7 bases agree with TRBD2. The sample comprised T cells isolated from PBMCs. The clonotype originates from a human donor in good health. The CDR3, as DNA: TGTGCCAGCAGTTCTCGCTCTATAGCGGGTTCCCAAGAGACCCAGTACTTC. Translating gives CASSSRSIAGSQETQYF.